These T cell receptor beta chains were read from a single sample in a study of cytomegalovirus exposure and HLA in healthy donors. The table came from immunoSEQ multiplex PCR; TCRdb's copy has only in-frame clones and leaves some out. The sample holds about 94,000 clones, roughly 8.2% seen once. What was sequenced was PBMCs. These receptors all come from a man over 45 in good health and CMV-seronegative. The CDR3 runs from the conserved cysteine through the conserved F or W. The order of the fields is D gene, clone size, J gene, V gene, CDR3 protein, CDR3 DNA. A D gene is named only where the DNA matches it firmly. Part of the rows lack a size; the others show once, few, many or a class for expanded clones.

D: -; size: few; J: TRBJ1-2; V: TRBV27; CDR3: CASSLKGPWYDGYTF; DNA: TGTGCCAGCAGTTTAAAGGGGCCATGGTACGATGGCTACACCTTC
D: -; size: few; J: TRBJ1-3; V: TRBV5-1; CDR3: CASSQDSPTGNTIYF; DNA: TGCGCCAGCAGCCAGGACAGCCCGACTGGAAACACCATATATTTT
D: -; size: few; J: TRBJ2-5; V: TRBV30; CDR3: CAWSVTGVQETQYF; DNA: TGTGCCTGGAGTGTTACCGGAGTACAAGAGACCCAGTACTTC
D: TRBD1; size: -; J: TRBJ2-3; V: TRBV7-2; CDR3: CASSLGTGGWDTQYF; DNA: TGTGCCAGCAGCTTAGGGACAGGGGGCTGGGATACGCAGTATTTT
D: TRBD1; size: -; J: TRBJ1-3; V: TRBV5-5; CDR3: CASSSRWAGGDSGNTIYF; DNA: TGTGCCAGCAGCTCTCGATGGGCAGGGGGAGACTCTGGAAACACCATATATTTT
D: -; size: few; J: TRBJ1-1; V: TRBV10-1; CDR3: CASSPDSFNTEAFF; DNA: TGCGCCAGCAGTCCGGACAGTTTTAACACTGAAGCTTTCTTT
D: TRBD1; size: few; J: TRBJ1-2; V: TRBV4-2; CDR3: CASSQDGQDGYTF; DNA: TGTGCCAGCAGCCAAGATGGACAGGATGGCTACACCTTC
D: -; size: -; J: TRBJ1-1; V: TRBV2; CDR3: CASTGSLNTEAFF; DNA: TGTGCCAGCACGGGGAGCCTGAACACTGAAGCTTTCTTT
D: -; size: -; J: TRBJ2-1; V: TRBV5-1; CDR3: CASNEAGGIYNEQFF; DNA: TGCGCCAGCAACGAGGCCGGGGGTATATACAATGAGCAGTTCTTC
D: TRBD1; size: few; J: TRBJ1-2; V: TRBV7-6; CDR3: CASSPDRDLYGYTF; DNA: TGTGCCAGCAGCCCAGACAGGGACCTTTATGGCTACACCTTC
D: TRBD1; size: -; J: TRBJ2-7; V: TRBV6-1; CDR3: CASKDRVTPTYEQYF; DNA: TGTGCCAGCAAAGACAGGGTAACCCCAACCTACGAGCAGTACTTC
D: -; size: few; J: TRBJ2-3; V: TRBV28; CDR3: CAYGGEKNTDTQYF; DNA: TGTGCCTACGGCGGGGAAAAAAACACAGATACGCAGTATTTT
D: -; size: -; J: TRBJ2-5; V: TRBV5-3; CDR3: CARSFLLIGHLGETQYF; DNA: TGTGCCAGAAGCTTTCTCCTTATCGGACACTTAGGGGAGACCCAGTACTTC
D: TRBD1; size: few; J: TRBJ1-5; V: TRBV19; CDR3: CASSTFPGQGYQPQHF; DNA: TGTGCCAGTAGTACATTTCCGGGACAGGGCTATCAGCCCCAGCATTTT
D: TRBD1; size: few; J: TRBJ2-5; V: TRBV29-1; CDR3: CSVNRGFQETQYF; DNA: TGCAGCGTCAACAGGGGGTTTCAAGAGACCCAGTACTTC
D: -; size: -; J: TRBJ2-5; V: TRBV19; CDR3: CASRPGLNQETQYF; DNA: TGTGCCAGTAGGCCAGGGCTAAACCAAGAGACCCAGTACTTC
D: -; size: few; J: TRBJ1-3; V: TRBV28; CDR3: CASSPYPREGGNTIYF; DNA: TGTGCCAGCAGTCCTTATCCACGGGAAGGTGGAAACACCATATATTTT
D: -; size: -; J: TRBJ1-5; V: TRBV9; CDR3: CASATGDDQPQHF; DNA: TGTGCCAGCGCCACTGGAGATGATCAGCCCCAGCATTTT
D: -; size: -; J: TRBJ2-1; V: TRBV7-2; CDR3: CASSPRLNNEQFF; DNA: TGTGCCAGCAGCCCGAGACTTAACAATGAGCAGTTCTTC
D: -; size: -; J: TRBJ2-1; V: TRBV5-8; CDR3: CASSLQGGSYNEQFF; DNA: TGTGCCAGCAGCTTACAGGGCGGTTCCTACAATGAGCAGTTCTTC
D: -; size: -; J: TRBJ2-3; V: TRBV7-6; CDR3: CASSFTPGTRDTQYF; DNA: TGTGCCAGCAGCTTTACCCCGGGAACAAGGGATACGCAGTATTTT
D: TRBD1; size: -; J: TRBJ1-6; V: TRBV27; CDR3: CASSLEGQGHNSPLHF; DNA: TGTGCCAGCAGTTTAGAGGGACAGGGACATAATTCACCCCTCCACTTT
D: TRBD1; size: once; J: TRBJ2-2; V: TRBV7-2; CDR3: CASSLGQGATGELFF; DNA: TGTGCCAGCAGCCTCGGACAGGGGGCTACCGGGGAGCTGTTTTTT
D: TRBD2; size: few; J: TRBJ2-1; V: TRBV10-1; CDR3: CASSENFSRLAGFYNEQFF; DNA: TGCGCCAGCAGTGAGAATTTTTCGAGACTAGCGGGTTTCTACAATGAGCAGTTCTTC
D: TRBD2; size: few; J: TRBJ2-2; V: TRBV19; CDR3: CASSERGDHTGELFF; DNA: TGTGCCAGTTCTGAGCGGGGAGACCACACCGGGGAGCTGTTTTTT
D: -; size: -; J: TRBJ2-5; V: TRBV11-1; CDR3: CASSPPAGLQETQYF; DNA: TGTGCCAGCAGCCCCCCGGCAGGGCTCCAAGAGACCCAGTACTTC
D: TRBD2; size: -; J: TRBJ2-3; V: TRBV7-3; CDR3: CASSPAAGERDTQYF; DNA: TGTGCCAGCAGCCCTGCAGCGGGAGAGAGAGATACGCAGTATTTT
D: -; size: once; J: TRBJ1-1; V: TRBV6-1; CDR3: CASSNWRGGPAEAFF; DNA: TGTGCCAGCAGTAATTGGCGCGGGGGGCCGGCTGAAGCTTTCTTT
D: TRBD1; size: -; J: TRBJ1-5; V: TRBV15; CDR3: CATSDQDRDSQPQHF; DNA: TGTGCCACCAGCGATCAGGACAGGGACAGTCAGCCCCAGCATTTT
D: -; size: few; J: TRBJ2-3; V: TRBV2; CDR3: CASSRGDATDTQYF; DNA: TGTGCCAGTTCCCGCGGGGACGCCACAGATACGCAGTATTTT
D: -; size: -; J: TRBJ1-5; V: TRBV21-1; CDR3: CASSPGHPCNQPQHF; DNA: TGTGCCAGCAGCCCGGGACACCCTTGCAATCAGCCCCAGCATTTT
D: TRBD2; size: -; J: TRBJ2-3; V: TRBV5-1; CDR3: CASSLGAGADTQYF; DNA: TGCGCCAGCAGCTTAGGAGCGGGGGCAGATACGCAGTATTTT
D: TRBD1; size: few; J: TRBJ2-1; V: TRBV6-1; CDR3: CASSDTGVKEQFF; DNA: TGTGCCAGCAGTGACACAGGGGTCAAGGAGCAGTTCTTC
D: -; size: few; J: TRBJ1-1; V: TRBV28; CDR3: CASSPAGSYTEAFF; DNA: TGTGCCAGCAGTCCCGCAGGGTCCTACACTGAAGCTTTCTTT
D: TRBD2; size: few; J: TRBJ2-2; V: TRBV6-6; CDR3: CASSYSSAGGFGELFF; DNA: TGTGCCAGCAGTTACTCGAGCGCGGGAGGCTTCGGGGAGCTGTTTTTT
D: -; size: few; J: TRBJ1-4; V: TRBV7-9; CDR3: CASSLKTGATNEKLFF; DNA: TGTGCCAGCAGCCTTAAAACGGGTGCAACTAATGAAAAACTGTTTTTT
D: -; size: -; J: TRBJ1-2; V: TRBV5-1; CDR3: CASSLTWPTEGYTF; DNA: TGCGCCAGCAGCTTGACCTGGCCGACGGAGGGCTACACCTTC
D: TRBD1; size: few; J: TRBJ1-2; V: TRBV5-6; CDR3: CASNPTGTHGYTF; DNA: TGTGCCAGCAACCCGACAGGGACACATGGCTACACCTTC
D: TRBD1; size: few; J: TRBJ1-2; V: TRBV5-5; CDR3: CASSVDRGNYGYTF; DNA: TGTGCCAGCAGCGTGGACAGGGGAAACTATGGCTACACCTTC
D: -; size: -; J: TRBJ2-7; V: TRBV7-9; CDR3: CASSSNSSYEQYF; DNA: TGTGCCAGCAGCTCAAATAGCTCCTACGAGCAGTACTTC
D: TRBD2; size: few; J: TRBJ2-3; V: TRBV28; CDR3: CASSLKGFLAGEDTQYF; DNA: TGTGCCAGCAGTCTTAAGGGATTCCTAGCGGGAGAGGATACGCAGTATTTT
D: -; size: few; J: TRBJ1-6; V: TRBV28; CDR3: CASSFHGLNSPLHF; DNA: TGTGCCAGCAGTTTCCACGGACTTAATTCACCCCTCCACTTT
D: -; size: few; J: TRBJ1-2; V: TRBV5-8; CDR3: CASSLAPGNYGYTF; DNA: TGTGCCAGCAGCTTGGCTCCAGGGAACTATGGCTACACCTTC
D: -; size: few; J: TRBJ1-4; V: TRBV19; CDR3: CARLTERKLFF; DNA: TGTGCCAGGCTGACAGAAAGAAAACTGTTTTTT
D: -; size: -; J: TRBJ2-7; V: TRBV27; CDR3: CASSRRAGYEQYF; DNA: TGTGCCAGCAGTCGTCGTGCGGGCTACGAGCAGTACTTC
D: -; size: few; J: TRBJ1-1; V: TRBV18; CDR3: CASSPDPGEAFF; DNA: TGTGCCAGCTCGCCGGACCCAGGGGAAGCTTTCTTT
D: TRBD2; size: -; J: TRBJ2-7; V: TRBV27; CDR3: CASSLGTNYEQYF; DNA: TGTGCCAGCAGTTTAGGGACTAACTACGAGCAGTACTTC
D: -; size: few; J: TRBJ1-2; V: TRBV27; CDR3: CASSLYRGAGYGYTF; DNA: TGTGCCAGCAGTTTATATCGGGGAGCGGGCTATGGCTACACCTTC
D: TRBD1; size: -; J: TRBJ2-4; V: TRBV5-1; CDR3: CASSRDSLRAKNIQYF; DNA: TGCGCCAGCAGCAGGGACAGTCTCCGCGCCAAAAACATTCAGTACTTC
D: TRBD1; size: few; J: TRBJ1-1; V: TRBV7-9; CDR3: CASSFQGAGTEAFF; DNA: TGTGCCAGCAGCTTCCAGGGGGCGGGCACTGAAGCTTTCTTT
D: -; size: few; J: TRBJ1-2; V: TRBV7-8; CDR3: CASSLVPGGDYGYTF; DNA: TGTGCCAGCAGCCTAGTCCCAGGAGGGGACTATGGCTACACCTTC
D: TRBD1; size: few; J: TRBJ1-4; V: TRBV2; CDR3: CASSAGTGSWEKLFF; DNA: TGTGCCAGCAGTGCGGGGACAGGCTCATGGGAAAAACTGTTTTTT
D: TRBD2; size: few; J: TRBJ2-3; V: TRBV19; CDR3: CASSFSGSRDTQYF; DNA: TGTGCCAGTAGTTTTAGCGGGAGTCGCGATACGCAGTATTTT
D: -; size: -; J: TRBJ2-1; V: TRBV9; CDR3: CASSVVLGGAEQFF; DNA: TGTGCCAGCAGCGTAGTTCTTGGCGGGGCTGAGCAGTTCTTC
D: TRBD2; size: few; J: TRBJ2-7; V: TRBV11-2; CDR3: CASSRGSGGAYEQYF; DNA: TGTGCCAGCAGCAGGGGGAGCGGGGGGGCTTACGAGCAGTACTTC
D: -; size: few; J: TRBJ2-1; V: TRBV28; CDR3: CASSREVSFF; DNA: TGTGCCAGCAGTAGGGAGGTTTCCTTCTTC
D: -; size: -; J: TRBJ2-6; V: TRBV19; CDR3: CASRAGNSGANVLTF; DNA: TGTGCCAGTAGGGCGGGTAACTCTGGGGCCAACGTCCTGACTTTC